A selection of T cell receptor beta chains follows, all from one sample in a study of shared clonotypes between healthy human individuals. Libraries were prepared by immunoSEQ multiplex PCR; TCRdb keeps only in-frame clonotypes and omits some of them. This table holds 2 million to 3 million clones, roughly nine tenths found once. Sample: naive CD4+ T cells sorted from blood. The receptors originated from a man aged 18 to 29 in good health. CDR3s include the opening cysteine and the closing phenylalanine or tryptophan. D genes are given only for firm matches. Clone size is not always given. Where it is, it says once, few, many or a class for expanded clones.

TRBV7-2	TRBJ2-7	once	NA	CASSFLRGLEQYF	TGTGCCAGCAGCTTTTTACGGGGGCTCGAGCAGTACTTC
TRBV30	TRBJ2-5	NA	NA	CAWSLGGGEETQYF	TGTGCCTGGAGTTTGGGGGGCGGAGAAGAGACCCAGTACTTC
TRBV4-1	TRBJ2-2	NA	TRBD2	CASSLRTSGTIANTGELFF	TGCGCCAGCAGCCTCCGGACTAGCGGGACCATCGCGAACACCGGGGAGCTGTTTTTT
TRBV15	TRBJ1-3	NA	NA	CATSPLKGVFGNTIYF	TGTGCCACCAGCCCCCTAAAAGGGGTTTTTGGAAACACCATATATTTT
TRBV9	TRBJ1-4	NA	TRBD1	CASSAGQGRNEKLFF	TGTGCCAGCAGCGCTGGACAGGGCCGAAATGAAAAACTGTTTTTT
TRBV5-1	TRBJ1-1	NA	TRBD1	CASSRGQGVINTEAFF	TGCGCCAGCAGTCGTGGACAGGGTGTGATAAACACTGAAGCTTTCTTT
TRBV18	TRBJ2-3	NA	NA	CASSPPTGDTQYF	TGTGCCAGCTCACCACCGACCGGCGATACGCAGTATTTT
TRBV6-6	TRBJ2-2	NA	TRBD2	CASVPRLAGTGELFF	TGTGCCAGCGTACCCCGCCTAGCGGGTACCGGGGAGCTGTTTTTT
TRBV6-5	TRBJ2-7	NA	TRBD2	CASRPPGLAYHEQYF	TGTGCCAGCAGGCCTCCGGGACTAGCGTACCACGAGCAGTACTTC
TRBV10-3	TRBJ2-2	NA	TRBD2	CAIRSTSGGPGTGELFF	TGTGCCATCAGATCGACTAGCGGGGGGCCGGGCACCGGGGAGCTGTTTTTT
TRBV7-2	TRBJ1-2	NA	NA	CASSFPQAGGYTF	TGTGCCAGCAGCTTCCCACAGGCGGGGGGCTACACCTTC
TRBV6-5	TRBJ2-5	NA	NA	CASRAGIVETQYF	TGTGCCAGCAGGGCGGGGATTGTGGAGACCCAGTACTTC
TRBV7-3	TRBJ2-2	once	NA	CASSPDSNWAGELFF	TGTGCCAGCAGCCCCGACTCGAATTGGGCCGGGGAGCTGTTTTTT
TRBV5-6	TRBJ2-1	NA	NA	CASTTSRLLYNEQFF	TGTGCCAGCACTACCTCCCGGCTCCTTTACAATGAGCAGTTCTTC
TRBV4-1	TRBJ1-2	once	NA	CASSQGLSGWGGYTF	TGCGCCAGCAGCCAAGGGTTAAGTGGTTGGGGGGGCTACACCTTC
TRBV28	TRBJ2-1	NA	TRBD2	CASSLTSGDRYNEQFF	TGTGCCAGCAGTTTGACTAGCGGGGACCGATACAATGAGCAGTTCTTC
TRBV2	TRBJ1-2	NA	NA	CASREMTTGYTF	TGTGCCAGCCGCGAAATGACCACTGGCTACACCTTC
TRBV6-4	TRBJ2-3	NA	TRBD2	CASSVGGAKWDTQYF	TGTGCCAGCAGCGTCGGGGGGGCAAAGTGGGATACGCAGTATTTT
TRBV7-6	TRBJ2-7	NA	NA	CASSLRSDRGQYF	TGTGCCAGCAGCTTAAGATCCGACCGGGGGCAGTACTTC
TRBV7-9	TRBJ2-1	NA	NA	CASSLALGGRNEQFF	TGTGCCAGCAGCTTAGCGCTTGGGGGGCGGAATGAGCAGTTCTTC
TRBV2	TRBJ2-7	NA	TRBD1	CASGTDYTYEQYF	TGTGCCAGTGGGACAGACTACACCTACGAGCAGTACTTC
TRBV9	TRBJ2-7	NA	NA	CASSVGGSSSEQYF	TGTGCCAGCAGCGTAGGTGGCTCCTCGTCCGAGCAGTACTTC
TRBV4-1	TRBJ2-1	NA	NA	CASSQDGARADEQFF	TGCGCCAGCAGCCAAGACGGTGCCAGGGCAGATGAGCAGTTCTTC
TRBV7-2	TRBJ1-2	NA	TRBD1	CASSYGRDRGPPGYTF	TGTGCCAGCAGCTATGGCCGTGACAGGGGTCCCCCTGGCTACACCTTC
TRBV19	TRBJ2-5	NA	NA	CASSPGRTETQYF	TGTGCCAGTAGCCCTGGCCGTACGGAGACCCAGTACTTC
TRBV18	TRBJ1-4	NA	NA	CASSPVSGEKLFF	TGTGCCAGCTCACCGGTCTCTGGTGAAAAACTGTTTTTT
TRBV2	TRBJ2-5	NA	TRBD2	CASHFLRGGETQYF	TGTGCCAGCCATTTCCTCCGGGGGGGGGAGACCCAGTACTTC
TRBV7-9	TRBJ1-1	NA	TRBD1	CASRPRTGGGTEAFF	TGTGCCAGCAGACCCCGAACAGGGGGCGGCACTGAAGCTTTCTTT
TRBV5-6	TRBJ1-2	NA	TRBD1	CASSAGQGAGYTF	TGTGCCAGCAGCGCGGGACAGGGTGCGGGCTACACCTTC
TRBV19	TRBJ2-4	NA	TRBD1	CASSISGQGPKNIQYF	TGTGCCAGTAGTATATCCGGACAGGGGCCTAAAAACATTCAGTACTTC
TRBV6-6	TRBJ1-4	NA	TRBD1	CASSYLTGVNEKLFF	TGTGCCAGCAGTTACCTGACAGGGGTGAATGAAAAACTGTTTTTT
TRBV30	TRBJ1-5	NA	TRBD1	CAWSDGTGGQPQHF	TGTGCCTGGAGTGATGGGACAGGGGGACAGCCCCAGCATTTT
TRBV2	TRBJ2-7	NA	NA	CASRGDGPYEQYF	TGTGCCAGCAGGGGGGACGGACCCTACGAGCAGTACTTC
TRBV7-2	TRBJ2-3	NA	TRBD2	CASSLQTSGGRADTQYF	TGTGCCAGCAGCCTTCAGACTAGCGGGGGCCGCGCAGATACGCAGTATTTT
TRBV4-1	TRBJ2-1	NA	TRBD2	CASSQNPAGLAYEQFF	TGCGCCAGCAGCCAAAATCCCGCGGGACTAGCATATGAGCAGTTCTTC
TRBV19	TRBJ1-5	once	NA	CASDPSGTTNQPQHF	TGTGCCAGCGACCCGTCCGGGACTACCAATCAGCCCCAGCATTTT
TRBV5-1	TRBJ1-2	NA	TRBD1	CASSLEGTGYGYTF	TGCGCCAGCAGCTTGGAGGGGACAGGGTATGGCTACACCTTC
TRBV7-9	TRBJ1-6	few	NA	CASSLFPLNSPLHF	TGTGCCAGCAGCTTATTCCCGTTGAATTCACCCCTCCACTTT
TRBV19	TRBJ1-6	NA	NA	CASRTSRGADNSPLHF	TGTGCCAGTCGTACCTCCAGGGGCGCGGATAATTCACCCCTCCACTTT
TRBV18	TRBJ1-5	NA	NA	CASSDGYSNQPQHF	TGTGCCAGCTCCGACGGCTATAGCAATCAGCCCCAGCATTTT
TRBV5-1	TRBJ2-3	NA	NA	CASTDGGSTDTQYF	TGCGCCAGCACCGACGGCGGCAGCACAGATACGCAGTATTTT
TRBV27	TRBJ2-7	once	TRBD1	CASRPTGSLAEQYF	TGTGCCAGCAGGCCGACAGGGTCCCTCGCCGAGCAGTACTTC
TRBV5-8	TRBJ2-3	NA	NA	CASSLIGGTQYF	TGTGCCAGCAGCTTGATAGGCGGTACGCAGTATTTT
TRBV7-9	TRBJ2-2	NA	TRBD1	CASSLARGLTGELFF	TGTGCCAGCAGCTTAGCCAGGGGGCTAACCGGGGAGCTGTTTTTT
TRBV5-4	TRBJ1-2	once	TRBD1	CASSSRAGQEVIGYTF	TGTGCCAGCAGCTCCCGGGCGGGACAGGAGGTGATTGGCTACACCTTC
TRBV7-2	TRBJ2-5	NA	TRBD1	CASSLGDRDQETQYF	TGTGCCAGCAGCTTGGGGGACAGAGACCAAGAGACCCAGTACTTC
TRBV20-1	TRBJ1-4	NA	TRBD1	CNRDRCEKLFF	TGCAACCGGGACAGATGTGAAAAACTGTTTTTT
TRBV11-3	TRBJ2-3	NA	TRBD1	CASSSRQGADTQYF	TGTGCCAGCAGCTCCCGACAGGGCGCAGATACGCAGTATTTT
TRBV5-4	TRBJ2-2	NA	NA	CASSIQGGTGELFF	TGTGCCAGCAGCATACAGGGGGGGACCGGGGAGCTGTTTTTT
TRBV19	TRBJ2-7	NA	NA	CASSIRVSYEQYF	TGTGCCAGTAGTATTCGGGTATCCTACGAGCAGTACTTC
TRBV2	TRBJ1-5	NA	NA	CASTAYSNQPQHF	TGTGCCAGCACTGCGTATAGCAATCAGCCCCAGCATTTT
TRBV19	TRBJ1-1	few	TRBD1	CASSTTGGGARGEAFF	TGTGCCAGTAGTACGACTGGAGGGGGCGCGAGGGGTGAAGCTTTCTTT
TRBV28	TRBJ2-2	NA	NA	CASSLLDRRTGELFF	TGTGCCAGCAGTTTATTGGACAGACGGACCGGGGAGCTGTTTTTT